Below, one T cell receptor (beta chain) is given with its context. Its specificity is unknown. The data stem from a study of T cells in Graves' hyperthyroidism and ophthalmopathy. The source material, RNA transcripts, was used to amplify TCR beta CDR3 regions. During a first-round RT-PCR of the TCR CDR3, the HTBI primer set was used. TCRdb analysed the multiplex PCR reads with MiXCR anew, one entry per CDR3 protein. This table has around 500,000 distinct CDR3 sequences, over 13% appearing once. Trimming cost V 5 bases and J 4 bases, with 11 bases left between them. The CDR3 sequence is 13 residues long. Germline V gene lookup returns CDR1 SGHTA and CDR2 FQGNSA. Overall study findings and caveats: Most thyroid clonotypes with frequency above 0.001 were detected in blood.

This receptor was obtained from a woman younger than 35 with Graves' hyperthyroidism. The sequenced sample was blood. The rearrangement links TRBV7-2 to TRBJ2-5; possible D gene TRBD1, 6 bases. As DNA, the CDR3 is TGTGCCAGCAGCGGACAGATAGGAGAGACCCAGTACTTC. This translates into CASSGQIGETQYF.